Shown below are 5 T cell receptor beta chains from a single sample sequenced in a study of blood T cell repertoires in COVID-19. The method was immunoSEQ multiplex PCR; TCRdb's version includes in-frame clones alone and lacks a portion of them. The top ten hold roughly 8.6% of the sample, which has around 190,000 clones, roughly three quarters seen once. Sample: peripheral blood. The receptors were gathered from a woman aged 45 to 65 with active or convalescent COVID-19.

CDR3 sequence reads: CASSVQGGVNQPQHF. The DNA for the CDR3 is TGTGCCAGCAGCGTCCAGGGTGGGGTCAATCAGCCCCAGCATTTT. The J gene is TRBJ1-5, the V gene TRBV9; weak D call: TRBD1 (5 bases). Trimming shortened V by 2 bases and J by 3 bases, and 12 bases separated the two germline ends. This CDR3 is 15 amino acids long. Germline V CDR1 and CDR2: SGDLS, YYNGEE.

J is TRBJ2-5 and V is TRBV5-1; maybe TRBD2 (8 bases). The germline V gene has CDR1 SGHRS and CDR2 YFSETQ. The CDR3 loop spans 15 amino acids. Trimming took 5 bases from V and 0 from J, leaving 14 bases between them. The CDR3 DNA reads as TGCGCCAGCAGAGGGGGCGGGGGGAACCAAGAGACCCAGTACTTC. Its protein is CASRGGGGNQETQYF.

At least ten counts were recorded for this clone. The V call is TRBV7-3, the J call TRBJ1-3; a weak D match, TRBD1 (6 bases). Trimming shortened V by 2 bases and J by 8 bases, and 16 bases separated the two germline ends. The CDR3 is 15 amino acids. Germline assignment: CDR1 SGHTA and CDR2 FQGTGA. The CDR3 nucleotides are TGTGCCAGCAGCTTAGAAGGCGGGGGCGTGGACACCATATATTTT. Its translation is CASSLEGGGVDTIYF.

A single count supports this clone. The chain couples TRBV9 to TRBJ2-2; 7 bases are a match to TRBD1. Looked up from germline, CDR1 is SGDLS and CDR2 is YYNGEE. V shed 0 bases and J 7 bases; nucleotides not matched to a gene: 6. The CDR3 length is 15 residues. Here the CDR3 DNA reads TGTGCCAGCAGCGTAGGAGACAGGGAAGTCGGGGAGCTGTTTTTT. As protein: CASSVGDREVGELFF.

This clone was recorded at least ten times. V and J are TRBV10-3 and TRBJ2-7; 8 nucleotides line up with TRBD2. The CDR3 contains 15 residues. V gave up 2 bases and J gave up 2 bases; unmatched junction bases: 5. Germline V gives CDR1 ENHRY, CDR2 SYGVKD. CDR3 sequence: CAISEGIAGPYEQYF. CDR3 sequence (DNA): TGTGCCATCAGTGAGGGGATAGCGGGGCCCTACGAGCAGTACTTC.